This T cell receptor (beta chain) was obtained from a study of blood T cell repertoires in COVID-19. Using immunoSEQ multiplex PCR, the repertoire was profiled, and TCRdb retains in-frame clones only, with some absent. The sample lists about 82,000 clones, about four fifths seen once, with more than 15% in the top ten. V lost 7 bases and J 5 bases, leaving 15 bases between the germline ends. The germline V gene has CDR1 MNHNY and CDR2 SVGAGI (reference sequence). The CDR3 is made up of 14 amino acids. This clone was observed a single time. The receptor comes from a woman in her sixties or seventies with acute or convalescent COVID-19. Sequences were obtained from peripheral blood. V and J are TRBV6-6 and TRBJ2-1; possible D gene TRBD2, 7 bases. The CDR3 sequence: CASTREGGNNEQFF. CDR3 coding DNA: TGTGCCAGCACCAGAGAGGGGGGGAACAATGAGCAGTTCTTC.